This is a list of T cell receptor beta chains from one sample in a study of blood T cells in healthy people across ages. TCRdb processed the 5' RACE reads anew with MiXCR; each CDR3 protein has one entry. Among more than 650,000 distinct CDR3 sequences listed, about 48% were seen once. Sequenced material: blood. The receptors originated from a man at least 80 years old in good health. Both conserved end residues are part of each CDR3. Each record gives: J gene, clone size, V gene, D gene, CDR3 protein, CDR3 DNA. D genes are given only for firm matches. Size tells how often a clone was seen (once, few, many) or the class of an expanded clone, and some rows leave it out.

>TRBJ1-5|few|TRBV9|TRBD1
CASSPQGDLSRGPQHF
TGTGCCAGCAGCCCCCAGGGGGACCTCTCCCGGGGGCCCCAGCATTTT
>TRBJ2-1|NA|TRBV18|TRBD2
CASSPAVAGGRNEQFF
TGTGCCAGCTCACCGGCTGTGGCGGGAGGCAGGAATGAGCAGTTCTTC
>TRBJ1-1|NA|TRBV20-1|NA
CSGLQGSVTFF
TGCAGTGGCCTTCAGGGCTCAGTGACTTTCTTT
>TRBJ2-1|few|TRBV11-3|NA
CASSFGGLANEQFF
TGTGCCAGCAGCTTCGGGGGATTAGCCAATGAGCAGTTCTTC
>TRBJ2-4|NA|TRBV12-3/TRBV12-4|NA
CASSPGVRTKNSQYF
TGTGCCAGCAGTCCAGGGGTTAGAACCAAAAACAGTCAGTACTTC
>TRBJ2-7|NA|TRBV29-1|TRBD2
CSVAGTRKYNEQYF
TGCAGCGTCGCCGGGACTAGAAAATACAATGAGCAGTACTTC
>TRBJ2-1|NA|TRBV14|TRBD2
CASSQSSGRLNEQFF
TGTGCCAGCAGCCAGAGTAGCGGGAGATTAAATGAGCAGTTCTTC
>TRBJ1-4|NA|TRBV12-3/TRBV12-4|TRBD1
CASSTNRGSNEKLFF
TGTGCCAGCAGTACAAACAGGGGGTCTAATGAAAAACTGTTTTTT
>TRBJ2-1|few|TRBV6-1|TRBD2
CASNTGTSGFYNEQFF
TGTGCCAGCAACACCGGGACTAGCGGATTCTACAATGAGCAGTTCTTC
>TRBJ2-7|few|TRBV28|TRBD2
CASSQTSGFPYEQYF
TGTGCCAGCAGCCAGACTAGCGGGTTCCCCTACGAGCAGTACTTC
>TRBJ2-1|few|TRBV7-2|NA
CASSLAATTYNEQFF
TGTGCCAGCAGCTTAGCCGCGACTACCTACAATGAGCAGTTCTTC
>TRBJ2-1|few|TRBV29-1|TRBD2
CSVASGRTYNEQFF
TGCAGCGTAGCTAGCGGGAGGACCTACAATGAGCAGTTCTTC
>TRBJ2-7|NA|TRBV3-1|TRBD2
CASSQEIRTSGRNEQYF
TGTGCCAGCAGCCAAGAGATTCGGACTAGCGGGAGAAATGAGCAGTACTTC
>TRBJ2-4|few|TRBV5-1|TRBD1
CASSLSGQGASAKNIQYF
TGCGCCAGCAGCTTATCTGGACAGGGGGCTTCAGCCAAAAACATTCAGTACTTC
>TRBJ2-1|NA|TRBV9|TRBD2
CASSADLFSGSTEQFF
TGTGCCAGCAGCGCAGATCTCTTTAGCGGGAGCACTGAGCAGTTCTTC
>TRBJ2-1|many|TRBV7-2|NA
CASSLASSYNEQFF
TGTGCCAGCAGCTTAGCGAGCTCCTACAATGAGCAGTTCTTC
>TRBJ2-7|NA|TRBV12-3/TRBV12-4|NA
CASSFGQLYEQYF
TGTGCCAGCAGTTTTGGACAGCTCTACGAGCAGTACTTC
>TRBJ1-4|NA|TRBV25-1|NA
CASSGRGGTGKLFF
TGTGCCAGCTCCGGTCGGGGAGGGACGGGAAAACTGTTTTTT
>TRBJ2-5|NA|TRBV7-6|NA
CASGVGGLQETQYF
TGTGCCAGCGGGGTAGGGGGACTCCAAGAGACCCAGTACTTC
>TRBJ2-1|NA|TRBV20-1|NA
CSARDSYNEQFF
TGCAGTGCTAGAGATAGCTACAATGAGCAGTTCTTC
>TRBJ2-7|few|TRBV27|TRBD1
CASSPLMTGDSYEQYF
TGTGCCAGCAGTCCTCTTATGACAGGGGACTCCTACGAGCAGTACTTC
>TRBJ2-2|NA|TRBV18|NA
CASSPPVGPISGELFF
TGTGCCAGCTCACCACCCGTCGGACCTATTTCCGGGGAGCTGTTTTTT
>TRBJ1-2|few|TRBV6-5|TRBD1
CASSYSGTGPWGYTF
TGTGCCAGCAGTTACTCCGGGACAGGGCCGTGGGGCTACACCTTC
>TRBJ1-5|NA|TRBV4-2|NA
CASSQLEQPQHF
TGTGCCAGCAGCCAACTCGAACAGCCCCAGCATTTT
>TRBJ2-1|few|TRBV20-1|NA
CSARDPPYNEQFF
TGCAGTGCTAGAGATCCGCCGTACAATGAGCAGTTCTTC
>TRBJ2-7|NA|TRBV6-5|NA
CASSGDWAGSYEQYF
TGTGCCAGCAGTGGCGACTGGGCCGGTTCCTACGAGCAGTACTTC
>TRBJ2-1|many|TRBV27|TRBD2
CASSLSLAGASYNEQFF
TGTGCCAGCAGTTTATCGTTGGCGGGAGCTAGCTACAATGAGCAGTTCTTC
>TRBJ2-3|NA|TRBV15|NA
CATSRDSGSGGRADTQYF
TGTGCCACCAGCAGAGATTCAGGGTCGGGGGGCAGAGCAGATACGCAGTATTTT
>TRBJ2-5|NA|TRBV5-1|NA
CASSFLFGGTLQETQYF
TGCGCCAGCAGCTTTTTGTTTGGCGGGACACTCCAAGAGACCCAGTACTTC
>TRBJ1-2|NA|TRBV20-1|NA
CSALRGSSANYGYTF
TGCAGTGCTCTACGAGGGTCATCAGCTAACTATGGCTACACCTTC
>TRBJ2-5|NA|TRBV3-1|NA
CTSSQDWANQETQYF
TGTACCAGCAGCCAAGATTGGGCTAACCAAGAGACCCAGTACTTC
>TRBJ2-2|NA|TRBV9|NA
CASSPIRGTLPGELFF
TGTGCCAGCAGCCCAATCCGCGGGACGCTACCCGGGGAGCTGTTTTTT
>TRBJ2-1|NA|TRBV5-1|TRBD2
CASTLAGLGNEQFF
TGCGCCAGCACCCTAGCGGGACTGGGGAATGAGCAGTTCTTC
>TRBJ2-3|few|TRBV7-2|TRBD2
CASSLAGTISTDTQYF
TGTGCCAGCAGCCTGGCCGGGACTATCAGCACAGATACGCAGTATTTT
>TRBJ2-1|few|TRBV10-3|TRBD2
CAISEGTSGAGEQFF
TGTGCCATCAGTGAGGGGACTAGCGGGGCGGGTGAGCAGTTCTTC
>TRBJ2-5|NA|TRBV14|TRBD1
CASSTRGQGLIPETQYF
TGTGCCAGCAGCACGCGAGGACAGGGACTTATTCCGGAGACCCAGTACTTC
>TRBJ2-1|NA|TRBV12-3/TRBV12-4|NA
CASSYRGYNEQFF
TGTGCCAGCAGTTATCGGGGGTACAATGAGCAGTTCTTC
>TRBJ2-7|few|TRBV5-1|NA
CASSLGMDPRWDEQYF
TGCGCCAGCAGCTTGGGTATGGACCCACGTTGGGACGAGCAGTACTTC
>TRBJ1-2|NA|TRBV20-1|TRBD1
CSARVPGTAGYTF
TGCAGTGCTAGAGTCCCCGGGACAGCTGGCTACACCTTC
>TRBJ2-7|NA|TRBV19|NA
CASSIDDYEQYF
TGTGCCAGTAGTATAGATGACTACGAGCAGTACTTC
>TRBJ2-1|few|TRBV20-1|NA
CSASRPEQLYNEQFF
TGCAGTGCTAGCCGGCCCGAGCAGCTTTACAATGAGCAGTTCTTC
>TRBJ2-1|few|TRBV7-2|NA
CASSLARREQFF
TGTGCCAGCAGCTTAGCGCGGAGGGAGCAGTTCTTC
>TRBJ2-7|once|TRBV3-1|TRBD2
CASSHASGVYYDEQYF
TGTGCCAGCAGCCATGCAAGCGGGGTCTACTACGACGAGCAGTACTTC
>TRBJ2-7|once|TRBV5-5|NA
CASTSAYEQYF
TGTGCCAGCACCTCTGCGTACGAGCAGTACTTC
>TRBJ2-1|NA|TRBV11-2|TRBD2
CASSLPPSGRKGDNEQFF
TGTGCCAGCAGCTTACCTCCTAGCGGGAGGAAAGGGGACAATGAGCAGTTCTTC